Listed here are 27 T cell receptor beta chains from one sample, sequenced in a study of blood T cells in healthy people across ages. Alongside a J-beta primer mix, a sample-barcoded 5' primer served in a second PCR lasting about 7 to 12 cycles. MiXCR was run by TCRdb on the 5' RACE reads, yielding one entry per CDR3 protein. The repertoire consists of around 520,000 distinct CDR3 sequences, with roughly a quarter occurring once and the leading ten covering approximately 3.6%. These same data were also listed under a study on T cells of mothers and their children.

The sequencing input was blood. These receptors were collected from a boy between 2 and 10 years old in good health.

The CDR3 nucleotides read TGTGCCAGCTCACCAAACTCTCCGGGGATTGGGCAAGAGACCCAGTACTTC. It codes for CASSPNSPGIGQETQYF. The chain recombines TRBV18 with TRBJ2-5; maybe TRBD2 (5 bases). V lost 2 bases, J lost 2 bases, and 18 bases lay in between. CDR3 length equals 17 residues. CDR1 and CDR2 (germline): KGHSH, LQKENI.

This chain links TRBV3-1 with TRBJ2-5; TRBD2 aligns across 8 bases. The end of the DNA fits TRBJ2-7 better, so the J call may be wrong. From germline, CDR1 is LGHDT and CDR2 YNNKEL (reference sequence). The CDR3 has 15 amino acids. For the CDR3, the DNA is TGTGCCAGCAGCCAAGATGTGGGGACTAGCTACGAGCAGTACTTC. As protein: CASSQDVGTSYEQYF.

This clonotype was counted a few times. This CDR3 reads CASSYRQVTREKLFF. CDR3 DNA: TGTGCCAGCAGTTACCGGCAGGTTACTAGGGAAAAACTGTTTTTT. V and J are TRBV6-5 and TRBJ1-4, with D uncertain. Trimming pared 2 bases from V and 8 bases from J, leaving 15 bases between. The length of the CDR3 is 15 residues. Germline lookup yields CDR1 MNHEY and CDR2 SVGAGI.

This clonotype was observed a few times. One end of the junction fails to match germline, which may point to a read error. This chain joins TRBV5-6 and TRBJ1-1; D possibly corresponds to TRBD1 (6 bases). There are 12 residues in the CDR3. Germline loops: CDR1 SGHDT, CDR2 YYEEEE. CDR3 sequence reads: CAGRLQGVEAFF. DNA of the CDR3: TGTGCCGGCAGACTACAGGGTGTTGAAGCTTTCTTT.

This clonotype was counted a few times. This chain links TRBV10-3 with TRBJ2-1; D is unclear. Germline CDR1 is ENHRY and CDR2 is SYGVKD. The V end lost 3 bases, the J end lost 6 bases, and 15 bases lay between the germline ends. This CDR3 has 15 amino acids. The CDR3 region has the DNA TGTGCCATCAGTGATGATTCGAGCATTACCAATGAGCAGTTCTTC. This encodes CAISDDSSITNEQFF.

CDR3 amino acids: CASSQGPGKYRANEQFF. The CDR3 nucleotides read TGCGCCAGCAGCCAGGGCCCGGGAAAATACCGGGCGAATGAGCAGTTCTTC. The chain links TRBV4-3 to TRBJ2-1, with D perhaps TRBD2 (5 bases). Germline-derived CDR1 and CDR2 are LGHNA and YSLEER. The CDR3 loop spans 17 amino acids. V was clipped by 3 bases and J by 7 bases, with 22 bases between them.

This clonotype was found a few times. This chain joins TRBV5-6 and TRBJ2-7; 7 nucleotides agree with TRBD1. The germline V gene has CDR1 SGHDT and CDR2 YYEEEE. The trim removed 5 bases at V and 4 bases at J, leaving 27 bases unmatched. This CDR3 is built from 20 residues. CDR3 amino acids: CASRKWTGQTFAHTPYEQYF. The CDR3 nucleotides are TGTGCCAGCAGAAAATGGACAGGCCAAACCTTCGCCCATACCCCTTACGAGCAGTACTTC.

This clonotype was observed at least ten times. Compared with germline, one end of the junction differs, possibly owing to a read error. The CDR3 region is CASSPGQETQYF. For the CDR3, the DNA is TGCGCCAGCAGCCCCGGACAAGAGACCCAGTACTTC. The chain combines TRBV18 with TRBJ2-5; D uncertain. Germline-derived CDR1 and CDR2 are KGHSH and LQKENI. The CDR3 sequence is 12 residues long.

This chain connects TRBV29-1 to TRBJ2-3; 9 bases agree with TRBD2. Losses at the gene ends were 7 bases for V and 0 bases for J; bases not matched to a gene: 5. The CDR3 length is 14 residues. The germline gives CDR1 SQVTM, CDR2 ANQGSEA. CDR3 loop: CSGWGLASTDTQYF. The DNA for the CDR3 is TGCAGCGGATGGGGACTAGCTAGCACAGATACGCAGTATTTT.

This clonotype was detected a few times. This chain connects TRBV7-9 to TRBJ2-2; D not certain. The V end lost 7 bases, the J end lost 6 bases, and 9 bases lay between the germline ends. The CDR3 runs 12 residues. Per the germline V gene, CDR1 is SEHNR and CDR2 is FQNEAQ (reference sequence). CDR3 bases: TGTGCCAGCACCCTTAGGCCCGGGGAGCTGTTTTTT. It encodes CASTLRPGELFF.

The chain is built from TRBV12-3 or TRBV12-4 and TRBJ2-5; D is possibly TRBD2 (6 bases). The CDR3 covers 13 residues. V shed 5 bases and J shed 8 bases, with 15 bases lying between them. The CDR3 DNA reads TGTGCCAGCAGTCCCGGACTATTGGGCACCCAGTACTTC. This codes for CASSPGLLGTQYF.

In its sample, this clonotype was seen a few times. The chain combines TRBV20-1 with TRBJ1-1; D unclear. The CDR3 is 14 amino acids. CDR1 is DFQATT and CDR2 is SNEGSKA in the germline V gene (reference sequence). The V gene lost 6 bases and the J gene lost 4 bases, with 18 bases spanning the gap. The CDR3 DNA sequence: TGCAGTGCCCCCCTCCCCTCGGCGGGCACTGAAGCTTTCTTT. This gives the protein CSAPLPSAGTEAFF.

This rearrangement joins TRBV7-9 to TRBJ1-4; D remains ambiguous. The V gene lost 3 bases and the J gene lost 5 bases, with 10 bases spanning the gap. Looked up from germline, CDR1 is SEHNR and CDR2 is FQNEAQ (reference sequence). CDR3 length equals 14 residues. The DNA of the CDR3 is TGTGCCAGCAGCTTCGGGCAGATCAATGAAAAACTGTTTTTT. This sequence encodes CASSFGQINEKLFF.

The CDR3 here is CSVDEWGGELFF. CDR3 DNA sequence: TGCAGCGTTGATGAATGGGGCGGGGAGCTGTTTTTT. The chain carries TRBV29-1 and TRBJ2-2; unclear D gene. From germline, CDR1 is SQVTM and CDR2 ANQGSEA. With 3 bases removed from V and 7 bases from J, the gap between germline ends came to 9 bases. The CDR3 covers 12 residues.

The chain is built from TRBV27 and TRBJ1-4; 7 nucleotides agree with TRBD1. The germline CDR1 and CDR2 sequences are MNHEY and SMNVEV (reference sequence). J lost 8 bases, V lost 4 bases, and 4 bases had no gene match. The CDR3 length is 13 residues. CDR3 in amino acids: CASSSTGWEKLFF. For the CDR3, the DNA is TGTGCCAGCAGTTCGACAGGGTGGGAAAAACTGTTTTTT.

The rearrangement joins TRBV20-1 to TRBJ2-7; 12 bases agree with TRBD1. The germline V gene encodes CDR1 DFQATT and CDR2 SNEGSKA (reference sequence). CDR3 length: 15 residues. V lost 2 bases, J lost 6 bases, and 8 bases stayed unmatched. Here the CDR3 reads CSARKGGTGGGEQYF. The CDR3, as DNA: TGCAGTGCTAGAAAAGGGGGGACAGGGGGCGGCGAGCAGTACTTC.

The chain joins TRBV19 to TRBJ1-4; D remains unclear. The CDR3 length is 13 residues. V was trimmed by 6 bases and J by 7 bases, leaving 12 bases between them. CDR1 LNHDA and CDR2 SQIVND come from the germline V gene (reference sequence). The CDR3 reads CASSRNLAEKLFF. CDR3 in DNA: TGTGCCAGTAGCCGAAACCTGGCTGAAAAACTGTTTTTT.

The chain combines TRBV4-3 with TRBJ2-3, with D maybe TRBD1 (5 bases). The CDR3 spans 15 residues. With 0 bases removed from V and 7 bases from J, the gap between germline ends came to 14 bases. CDR1 is LGHNA, CDR2 YSLEER, per germline. CDR3 coding DNA: TGCGCCAGCAGCCAAGAGGTTGAATGGGGCCATACGCAGTATTTT. Protein: CASSQEVEWGHTQYF.

The chain is built from TRBV5-5 and TRBJ1-2; maybe TRBD1 (5 bases). CDR1 and CDR2 (germline): SGHKS, YYEKEE (reference sequence). V lost 4 bases and J 8 bases, leaving 21 bases between the germline ends. This CDR3 region has 15 residues. DNA for the CDR3: TGTGCCAGCAGCATGGGACCCTCAAGTCCTAACGGCTACACCTTC. It yields the protein CASSMGPSSPNGYTF.

The chain employs TRBV6-5 and TRBJ2-3; TRBD2 aligns across 11 bases. V dropped 7 bases and J dropped 7; count of bases not matched to a gene: 10. The CDR3 runs 15 residues. Germline CDR1 and CDR2: MNHEY and SVGAGI. DNA for the CDR3: TGTGCCAGCACCCAGACTAGCGGGGCCCAAAATACGCAGTATTTT. Translated, it gives CASTQTSGAQNTQYF.

This clonotype appeared a single time. V gene TRBV5-1 combines with J gene TRBJ2-7; TRBD1 aligns across 7 bases. Trimming removed 4 bases from V and 6 bases from J; junction bases left unmatched: 13. Germline CDR1 SGHRS, CDR2 YFSETQ. The CDR3 consists of 15 residues. The CDR3 sequence: CASSLQTTGNSEQYF. CDR3 nucleotide sequence: TGCGCCAGCAGCCTCCAAACGACAGGGAATTCCGAGCAGTACTTC.

The rearrangement uses TRBV9 and TRBJ2-5, with 13 bases aligning to TRBD2. The J call is uncertain, as TRBJ2-1 better fits the DNA end. The length of the CDR3 is 15 residues. The germline CDR1 and CDR2 sequences are SGDLS and YYNGEE. The CDR3 nucleotides read TGTGCCAGCAGCGTCGGACTAGCGGGAGTGGTTGAGCAGTTCTTC. Its protein is CASSVGLAGVVEQFF.

This clonotype was picked up a small number of times. The chain recombines TRBV27 with TRBJ1-6; tentative D call: TRBD1 (6 bases). V was shortened by 3 bases and J by 6 bases, with 12 bases between the two germline ends. The CDR3 totals 15 residues. In germline, CDR1 is MNHEY, CDR2 SMNVEV (reference sequence). The CDR3 nucleotides read TGTGCCAGCAGTTTTGGGGGGCTCCCTAATTCACCCCTCCACTTT. Translation gives CASSFGGLPNSPLHF.

In its sample, this clonotype was seen many times. The chain carries TRBV6-2 or TRBV6-3 and TRBJ2-7; unclear D gene. Trimming removed 0 bases from V and 1 base from J, with 13 bases in between. The CDR3 covers 16 residues. CDR1 is MNHEY, CDR2 SVGEGT, per germline. The CDR3 spells CASSYSRTDGSYEQYF. CDR3 nucleotide sequence: TGTGCCAGCAGTTACTCGAGGACGGACGGTTCCTACGAGCAGTACTTC.

Notes on this clonotype: Since no conserved phenylalanine or tryptophan closes the CDR3, a read error is the likely cause. It is unclear where the CDR3 begins or ends on the DNA, so no DNA is shown, and the CDR3 is as TCRdb lists it. The chain uses TRBV7-2 and TRBJ2-7; the table's D call of TRBD1 was not tested on the DNA. The CDR3 is made up of 15 amino acids, end residues included. From germline, CDR1 is SGHTA and CDR2 FQGNSA. CDR3 protein: CASSLGGAYSYERYS.

This chain connects TRBV6-6 to TRBJ1-1; possible D gene TRBD1, 6 bases. The CDR3 runs to 13 residues. V lost 2 bases to trimming and J lost 4 bases, with 8 bases between them. Germline V gene sequence: CDR1 MNHNY, CDR2 SVGAGI (reference sequence). Here the CDR3 reads CASSYGTSTEAFF. The CDR3, as DNA: TGTGCCAGCAGTTACGGGACAAGCACTGAAGCTTTCTTT.

This clonotype has only a few counts. The V and J genes are TRBV5-1 and TRBJ2-5; the D gene could be TRBD1 or TRBD2 (5 bases each). The CDR3 runs to 15 residues. Trimming cost V 1 base and J 2 bases, with 12 bases left between them. Germline V gene sequence: CDR1 SGHRS, CDR2 YFSETQ. This CDR3 is CASSLPGTHQETQYF. The CDR3 nucleotides read TGCGCCAGCAGCTTGCCCGGGACCCATCAAGAGACCCAGTACTTC.